Here is one T cell receptor beta chain with its context. The T cells that were sequenced for TCR beta were CD8+ and CD4+ cells from blood. The multiple sclerosis control group consisted of treatment-naive patients whose relapsing-remitting disease, which was either stable or active, fulfilled revised McDonald criteria. In contrast to the negatively isolated CD8+ and CD4+ T cells, TEMRA cells were FACS-enriched. Germline CDR1 reads MNHEY; CDR2 reads SVGAGI. V lost 4 bases and J 10 bases, leaving 11 bases between the germline ends. The CDR3 totals 13 residues. This entry belongs to a study of CD8 T cells in Susac syndrome. Reverse transcription used roughly 0.45 to 1 ug RNA and random hexamers. The immunoSEQ assay covered 54 Vbeta and 13 Jbeta segments for CDR3. TCRdb itself ran the immunoSEQ multiplex PCR reads through MiXCR, one entry per CDR3 protein. The data contain about 430,000 distinct CDR3 sequences, approximately 85% of them singletons.

This TCR came from a human donor with multiple sclerosis. The gene calls are TRBV6-5 and TRBJ1-6, with D perhaps TRBD1 (5 bases). Sequencing used CD8+ T cells from PBMCs. CDR3 region: CASSSQGLSPLHF. The CDR3 DNA is TGTGCCAGCAGTTCTCAGGGACTCTCACCCCTCCACTTT.